This T cell receptor beta chain is drawn from a study of T cell responses to AZD1222 COVID-19 vaccine. Assay: immunoSEQ multiplex PCR; the TCRdb copy retains only in-frame clones and omits some. The sample contains 150,000 or so clones, 75% to 95% of which appear only once. Overall study results and limits: Seropositive status at baseline applied to only six AZD1222 recipients. Clonal diversity may have been underestimated, and the donors were mostly white British, with more females than males. Researchers report vaccine-associated CD4 TCRs spanning spike, with dominance at 160-218 and 743-854.

Details on this clone: Its specificity is unknown.

Material: peripheral blood, obtained on day 0 of AZD1222 vaccination. The receptor's source is an adult in good health.

CDR3 sequence: CASSLRGYNEQFF. DNA for the CDR3: TGTGCCAGCAGCTTAAGGGGCTACAATGAGCAGTTCTTC. V usage is TRBV7-9 and J usage is TRBJ2-1; TRBD1 might be the D (5 bases). The germline gives CDR1 SEHNR, CDR2 FQNEAQ (reference sequence). V was clipped by 2 bases and J by 3 bases, with 5 bases between them. The CDR3 spans 13 residues. Supplemented by reference TRBV7-9 and TRBJ2-1, the full variable domain reads DTGVSQNPRHKITKRGQNVTFRCDPISEHNRLYWYRQTLGQGPEFLTYFQNEAQLEKSRLLSDRFSAERPKGSFSTLEIQRTEQGDSAMYLCASSLRGYNEQFFGPGTRLTVL.